This entry is about one TCR beta chain. The use of a sample-barcoded 5' primer and a J-beta primer mix characterized a second PCR of roughly 6 to 12 cycles. Via MiXCR, TCRdb re-called the 5' RACE reads, giving one row per CDR3 protein. The sample holds about 760,000 distinct CDR3 sequences, approximately 25% seen once. The data stem from a study of blood T cells in healthy people across ages. Trimming took off 8 bases at V and 3 bases at J, with 14 bases between the two ends. This CDR3 contains 14 residues. Germline V gene data show CDR1 as SGDLS and CDR2 as YYNGEE. This same sample was also part of a study on T cells of mothers and their children. This second study notes: Similar thymic selection effects on TCR recombination output appear in pairs, both related and unrelated.

What was sequenced was blood. The TCR sequence derives from a boy aged 5-17 years in good health. The rearrangement joins TRBV9 to TRBJ2-2, with D possibly TRBD1 on 6 matching bases. As DNA, the CDR3 is TGTGCCAGTACAGGGCTCGGGGACACCGGGGAGCTGTTTTTT. Translating it yields CASTGLGDTGELFF. The full variable domain, with the rest looked up from reference TRBV9 and TRBJ2-2, is DSGVTQTPKHLITATGQRVTLRCSPRSGDLSVYWYQQSLDQGLQFLIQYYNGEERAKGNILERFSAQQFPDLHSELNLSSLELGDSALYFCASTGLGDTGELFFGEGSRLTVL.